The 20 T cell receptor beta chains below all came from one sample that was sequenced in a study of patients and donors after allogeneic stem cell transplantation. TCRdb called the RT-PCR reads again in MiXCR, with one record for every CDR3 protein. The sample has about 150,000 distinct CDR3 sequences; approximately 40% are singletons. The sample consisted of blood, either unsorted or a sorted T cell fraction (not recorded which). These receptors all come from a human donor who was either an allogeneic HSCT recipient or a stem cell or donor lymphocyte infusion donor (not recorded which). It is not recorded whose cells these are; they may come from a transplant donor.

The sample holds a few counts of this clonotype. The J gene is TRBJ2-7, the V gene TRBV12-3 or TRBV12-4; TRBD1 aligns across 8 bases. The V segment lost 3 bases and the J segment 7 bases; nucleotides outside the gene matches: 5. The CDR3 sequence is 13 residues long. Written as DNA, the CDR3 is TGTGCCAGCAGTTTGGGCAGGGGGCGGGAGCAGTACTTC. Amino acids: CASSLGRGREQYF.

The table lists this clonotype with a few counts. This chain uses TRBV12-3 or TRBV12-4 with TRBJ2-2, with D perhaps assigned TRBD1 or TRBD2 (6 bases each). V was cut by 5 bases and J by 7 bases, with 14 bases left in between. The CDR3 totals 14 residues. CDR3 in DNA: TGTGCCAGCAGTCCGACAGGACTAATCGGGGAGCTGTTTTTT. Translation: CASSPTGLIGELFF.

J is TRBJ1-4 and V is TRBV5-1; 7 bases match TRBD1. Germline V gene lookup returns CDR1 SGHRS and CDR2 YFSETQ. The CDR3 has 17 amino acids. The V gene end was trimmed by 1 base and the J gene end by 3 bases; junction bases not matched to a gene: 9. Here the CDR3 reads CASSLCRGFPPNEKLFF. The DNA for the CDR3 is TGCGCCAGCAGCTTGTGCAGGGGGTTTCCTCCTAATGAAAAACTGTTTTTT.

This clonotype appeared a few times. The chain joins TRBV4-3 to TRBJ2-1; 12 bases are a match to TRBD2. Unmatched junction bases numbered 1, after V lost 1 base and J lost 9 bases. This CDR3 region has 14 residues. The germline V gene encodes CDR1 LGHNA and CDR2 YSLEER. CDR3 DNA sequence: TGCGCCAGCAGCCAAGGACTAGCGGGGGTTGAGCAGTTCTTC. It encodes CASSQGLAGVEQFF.

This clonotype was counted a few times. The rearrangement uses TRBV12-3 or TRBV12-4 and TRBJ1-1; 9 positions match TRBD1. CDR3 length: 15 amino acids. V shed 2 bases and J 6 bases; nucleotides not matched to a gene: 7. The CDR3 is CASSLPGQGVAEAFF. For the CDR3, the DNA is TGTGCCAGCAGTTTACCGGGACAGGGTGTAGCTGAAGCTTTCTTT.

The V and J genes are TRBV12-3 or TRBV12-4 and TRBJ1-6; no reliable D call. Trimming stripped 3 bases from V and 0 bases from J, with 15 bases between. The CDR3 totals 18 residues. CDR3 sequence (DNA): TGTGCCAGCAGTTTCCCAGACATTGCCAACTCCTATAATTCACCCCTCCACTTT. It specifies CASSFPDIANSYNSPLHF.

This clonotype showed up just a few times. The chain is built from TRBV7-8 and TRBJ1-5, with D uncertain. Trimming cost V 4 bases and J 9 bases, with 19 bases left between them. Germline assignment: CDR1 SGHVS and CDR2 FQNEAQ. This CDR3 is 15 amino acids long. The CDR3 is CASSSLPAGSRPQHF. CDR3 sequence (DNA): TGTGCCAGCAGCTCCCTTCCCGCTGGTTCTCGGCCCCAGCATTTT.

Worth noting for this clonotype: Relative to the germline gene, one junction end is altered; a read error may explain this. CDR3 in amino acids: CDSSLRQGENSPLHF. CDR3 DNA sequence: TGTGACAGCAGTTTAAGGCAGGGGGAGAATTCACCCCTCCACTTT. V gene TRBV27 combines with J gene TRBJ1-6; 7 bases are shared with TRBD1. The CDR3 is 15 amino acids. Germline V gives CDR1 MNHEY, CDR2 SMNVEV (reference sequence).

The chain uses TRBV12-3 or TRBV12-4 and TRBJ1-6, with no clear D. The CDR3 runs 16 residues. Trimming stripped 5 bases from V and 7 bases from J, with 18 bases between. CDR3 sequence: CASSPPLPGGNSPLHF. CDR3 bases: TGTGCCAGCAGTCCCCCCTTACCAGGTGGAAATTCACCCCTCCACTTT.

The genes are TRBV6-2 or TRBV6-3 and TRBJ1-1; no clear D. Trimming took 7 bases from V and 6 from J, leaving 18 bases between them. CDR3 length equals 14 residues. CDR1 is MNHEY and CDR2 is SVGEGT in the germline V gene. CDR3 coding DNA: TGTGCCAGCATATCACAGCCCCGGCGGTCTGAAGCTTTCTTT. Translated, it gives CASISQPRRSEAFF.

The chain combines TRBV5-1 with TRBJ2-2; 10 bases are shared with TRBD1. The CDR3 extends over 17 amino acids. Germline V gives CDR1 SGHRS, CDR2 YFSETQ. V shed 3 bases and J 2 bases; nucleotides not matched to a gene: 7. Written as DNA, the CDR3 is TGCGCCAGCAGCTCACCAGGGACAGGGGATAACACCGGGGAGCTGTTTTTT. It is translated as CASSSPGTGDNTGELFF.

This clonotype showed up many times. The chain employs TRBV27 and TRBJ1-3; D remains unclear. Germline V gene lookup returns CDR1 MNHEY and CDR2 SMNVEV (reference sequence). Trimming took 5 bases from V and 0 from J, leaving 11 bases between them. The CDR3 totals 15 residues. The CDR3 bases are TGTGCCAGCAGTGAAACAGCCTTCTCTGGAAACACCATATATTTT. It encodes CASSETAFSGNTIYF.

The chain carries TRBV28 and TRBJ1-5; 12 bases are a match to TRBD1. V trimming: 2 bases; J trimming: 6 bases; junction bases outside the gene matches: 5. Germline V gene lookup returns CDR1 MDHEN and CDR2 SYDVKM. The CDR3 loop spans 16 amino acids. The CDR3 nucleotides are TGTGCCAGCAGTTTACCTGGGGACAGGGGGCTTCAGCCCCAGCATTTT. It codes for CASSLPGDRGLQPQHF.

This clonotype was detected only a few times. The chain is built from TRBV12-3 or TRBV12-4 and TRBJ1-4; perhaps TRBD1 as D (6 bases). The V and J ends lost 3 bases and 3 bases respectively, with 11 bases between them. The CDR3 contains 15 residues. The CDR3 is CASSFQQGSNEKLFF. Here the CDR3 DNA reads TGTGCCAGCAGTTTTCAACAGGGCTCTAATGAAAAACTGTTTTTT.

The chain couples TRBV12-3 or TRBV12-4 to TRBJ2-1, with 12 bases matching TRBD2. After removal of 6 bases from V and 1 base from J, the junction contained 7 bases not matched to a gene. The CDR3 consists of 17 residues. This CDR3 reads CASRLGLAGKSYNEQFF. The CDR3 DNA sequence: TGTGCCAGCAGGCTCGGACTAGCGGGGAAGTCCTACAATGAGCAGTTCTTC.

CDR3: CASSAFMSNQPQHF. The CDR3 coding sequence is TGTGCCAGCAGCGCCTTCATGAGCAATCAGCCCCAGCATTTT. V gene TRBV5-5 combines with J gene TRBJ1-5; D not certain. This CDR3 comprises 14 residues. V dropped 4 bases and J dropped 1 base, with 9 bases sitting between them. Germline CDR1 SGHKS, CDR2 YYEKEE (reference sequence).

The CDR3 DNA is TGTGCCAGCAGTGGCGACAGGGGGGGATATAGCAATCAGCCCCAGCATTTT. Translated, it gives CASSGDRGGYSNQPQHF. The chain has TRBV2 and TRBJ1-5, with 9 bases aligning to TRBD1. The germline gives CDR1 SNHLY, CDR2 FYNNEI. After removal of 4 bases from V and 0 bases from J, the junction contained 7 bases not matched to a gene. This CDR3 has 17 residues.

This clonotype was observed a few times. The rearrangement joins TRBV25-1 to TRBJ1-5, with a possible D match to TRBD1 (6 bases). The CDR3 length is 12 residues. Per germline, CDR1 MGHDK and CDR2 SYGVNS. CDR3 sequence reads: CKGGGGNQPQHF. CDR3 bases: TGTAAGGGGGGCGGTGGCAATCAGCCCCAGCATTTT.

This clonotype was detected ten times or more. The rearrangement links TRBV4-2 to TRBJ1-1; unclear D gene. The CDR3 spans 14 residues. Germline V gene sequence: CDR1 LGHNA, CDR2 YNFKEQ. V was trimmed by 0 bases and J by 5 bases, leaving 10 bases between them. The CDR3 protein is CASSQDNPRTEAFF. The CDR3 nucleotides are TGTGCCAGCAGCCAAGACAACCCGAGGACTGAAGCTTTCTTT.

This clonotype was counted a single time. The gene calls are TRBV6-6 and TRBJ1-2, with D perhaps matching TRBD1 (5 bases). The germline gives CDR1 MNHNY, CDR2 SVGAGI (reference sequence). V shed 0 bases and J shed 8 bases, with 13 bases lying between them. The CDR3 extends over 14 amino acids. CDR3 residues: CASSYSTGRDGYTF. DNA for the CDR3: TGTGCCAGCAGTTACTCGACGGGGAGGGACGGCTACACCTTC.